Listed here are 16 T cell receptor beta chains from one sample, sequenced in a study of blood T cell repertoires in COVID-19. This table comes from immunoSEQ multiplex PCR, and its TCRdb copy is limited to in-frame clones, with some not included. The sample yields around 300,000 clones, about nine tenths seen once. The sequencing sample was made of peripheral blood. These receptors came from a woman in her twenties or thirties with active or convalescent COVID-19.

J is TRBJ2-1 and V is TRBV27; a weak D match, TRBD2 (5 bases). The V gene's germline CDR1 is MNHEY and CDR2 SMNVEV (reference sequence). The CDR3 contains 12 residues. Deletions cut 7 bases from V and 4 bases from J, with 8 bases between. In nucleotides, the CDR3 is TGTGCCAGCAAAGGAGGATACAATGAGCAGTTCTTC. This sequence encodes CASKGGYNEQFF.

The chain links TRBV5-1 to TRBJ2-3; D remains ambiguous. Germline V CDR1 and CDR2: SGHRS, YFSETQ. CDR3 length: 14 amino acids. The V and J ends lost 2 bases and 4 bases respectively, with 11 bases between them. CDR3 region: CASSFDQASDTQYF. Here the CDR3 DNA reads TGCGCCAGCAGCTTCGATCAGGCGTCAGATACGCAGTATTTT.

This clone was picked up one time. This sequence joins TRBV18 and TRBJ1-5; D remains unclear. The germline gives CDR1 KGHSH, CDR2 LQKENI. V lost 4 bases to trimming and J lost 9 bases, with 10 bases between them. This CDR3 has 12 residues. The CDR3 reads CASSREEGPQHF. Written as DNA, the CDR3 is TGTGCCAGCTCACGGGAGGAGGGGCCCCAGCATTTT.

The CDR3 is CAWTNGELGGNEQFF. The CDR3 bases are TGTGCCTGGACCAACGGGGAGTTGGGTGGCAATGAGCAGTTCTTC. The gene calls are TRBV30 and TRBJ2-1; perhaps TRBD2 as D (5 bases). V dropped 4 bases and J dropped 6 bases, with 19 bases sitting between them. Per germline, CDR1 GTSNPN and CDR2 SVGIG (reference sequence). The CDR3 consists of 15 residues.

The V call is TRBV6-4, the J call TRBJ1-1, with 8 bases lining up with TRBD1. The trim removed 7 bases at V and 4 bases at J, leaving 5 bases unmatched. Germline V gives CDR1 MRHNA, CDR2 SNTAGT. The CDR3 consists of 13 residues. CDR3 bases: TGTGCCAGCATAGAAGACAGGGGCACTGAAGCTTTCTTT. As protein: CASIEDRGTEAFF.

The chain employs TRBV5-1 and TRBJ2-3; TRBD2 matches 9 bases. The CDR3 contains 15 residues. V was pared by 5 bases and J by 2 bases, with 6 bases of the junction left unmatched. Germline loops: CDR1 SGHRS, CDR2 YFSETQ. The CDR3 bases are TGCGCCAGCAGACCCGCGGGGGGGGACACAGATACGCAGTATTTT. It codes for CASRPAGGDTDTQYF. The entire variable domain, with the rest obtained from reference TRBV5-1 and TRBJ2-3, is as follows: KAGVTQTPRYLIKTRGQQVTLSCSPISGHRSVSWYQQTPGQGLQFLFEYFSETQRNKGNFPGRFSGRQFSNSRSEMNVSTLELGDSALYLCASRPAGGDTDTQYFGPGTRLTVL.

This chain joins TRBV30 and TRBJ2-3; TRBD1 matches 9 bases. The CDR3 contains 13 residues. Germline CDR1 and CDR2: GTSNPN and SVGIG (reference sequence). J was trimmed by 6 bases and V by 5 bases; bases with no gene match: 6. CDR3 in amino acids: CAWEPGTGDTQYF. The CDR3 DNA sequence: TGTGCCTGGGAACCCGGGACAGGGGATACGCAGTATTTT.

This clone has more than one count but fewer than ten. V usage is TRBV4-3 and J usage is TRBJ2-1, with TRBD2 matching 9 bases. The J segment lost 8 bases and the V segment lost 0 bases, leaving 8 bases of the junction unmatched. This CDR3 region has 16 residues. Germline V CDR1 and CDR2: LGHNA, YSLEER. CDR3 residues: CASSQDWQRGVHEQFF. CDR3 nucleotides: TGCGCCAGCAGCCAAGATTGGCAGCGGGGGGTCCATGAGCAGTTCTTC.

V usage is TRBV19 and J usage is TRBJ1-1, with a possible D match to TRBD1 (5 bases). Trimming took off 7 bases at V and 1 base at J, with 13 bases between the two ends. There are 14 residues in the CDR3. The germline V gene encodes CDR1 LNHDA and CDR2 SQIVND (reference sequence). This CDR3 reads CASTLDRQNTEAFF. In DNA, the CDR3 is TGTGCCAGTACCCTCGACAGACAGAACACTGAAGCTTTCTTT.

The CDR3 DNA sequence: TGTGCCAGCAGCTTAAATTCCGGTCCGTACGAGCAGTACTTC. Residues: CASSLNSGPYEQYF. The chain couples TRBV7-3 to TRBJ2-7, with D hard to call. The CDR3 length is 14 residues. The germline gives CDR1 SGHTA, CDR2 FQGTGA. The ends were cut back, 1 base at V and 4 bases at J, with 11 bases in the middle.

This rearrangement joins TRBV4-2 to TRBJ2-1, with 11 bases matching TRBD2. The V segment lost 0 bases and the J segment 10 bases; nucleotides outside the gene matches: 8. In germline, CDR1 is LGHNA, CDR2 YNFKEQ. The CDR3 is 16 residues long. Here the CDR3 reads CASSQDLLAGAREQFF. DNA for the CDR3: TGTGCCAGCAGCCAAGATCTACTAGCGGGGGCGCGGGAGCAGTTCTTC.

The chain uses TRBV9 and TRBJ1-1; a weak D match, TRBD1 (6 bases). The CDR3 runs to 14 residues. Trimming pared 5 bases from V and 0 bases from J, leaving 11 bases between. Looked up from germline, CDR1 is SGDLS and CDR2 is YYNGEE. CDR3 sequence: CASRVDRLNTEAFF. CDR3 nucleotides: TGTGCCAGCAGAGTCGACAGGCTGAACACTGAAGCTTTCTTT.

This chain joins TRBV19 and TRBJ1-2; 7 bases agree with TRBD1. Germline V lookup: CDR1 LNHDA, CDR2 SQIVND (reference sequence). The V segment lost 8 bases and the J segment 2 bases; nucleotides outside the gene matches: 5. CDR3 size: 13 residues. The CDR3 DNA reads as TGTGCCAGTCAAGCGGACAGGAACTATGGCTACACCTTC. This translates into CASQADRNYGYTF.

The V call is TRBV7-2, the J call TRBJ1-4; TRBD1 matches 9 bases. After removal of 7 bases from V and 7 bases from J, the junction contained 10 bases not matched to a gene. This CDR3 region has 15 residues. Germline values: CDR1 SGHTA, CDR2 FQGNSA. The CDR3 DNA reads as TGTGCCAGCACCCGACCGGGACAGGGAAGTGAAAAACTGTTTTTT. Translation: CASTRPGQGSEKLFF.

This rearrangement joins TRBV3-1 (or the pseudogene TRBV3-2) to TRBJ1-6; TRBD1 is a possible D gene (6 bases). The CDR3 totals 18 residues. Germline V gene sequence: CDR1 LGHDT, CDR2 YNNKEL (reference sequence). Trimming shortened V by 0 bases and J by 7 bases, and 19 bases separated the two germline ends. The CDR3 loop is CASSQERGGGGWNSPLHF. The CDR3 region has the DNA TGTGCCAGCAGCCAAGAACGAGGGGGGGGAGGTTGGAATTCACCCCTCCACTTT.

V and J are TRBV7-3 and TRBJ2-3; D is unresolved. V shed 4 bases and J shed 3 bases, with 5 bases lying between them. The CDR3 consists of 12 residues. The germline gives CDR1 SGHTA, CDR2 FQGTGA. The CDR3 region is CASSSLTDTQYF. DNA of the CDR3: TGTGCCAGCAGCTCCCTGACAGATACGCAGTATTTT.